The 15 T cell receptor beta chains listed next were all sequenced from one sample in a study of cytomegalovirus exposure and HLA in healthy donors. The primer mix had 60 Vbeta and 13 Jbeta primers. Assay: immunoSEQ multiplex PCR; the TCRdb copy retains only in-frame clones and omits some. The sample yields over 150,000 clones, approximately 81% seen once. The specimen sequenced was PBMCs. These receptors all come from a male donor in good health and CMV-seronegative.

The rearrangement uses TRBV7-9 and TRBJ2-5, with TRBD2 matching over 10 bases. J was trimmed by 0 bases and V by 8 bases; bases with no gene match: 12. Germline-derived CDR1 and CDR2 are SEHNR and FQNEAQ (reference sequence). The CDR3 covers 17 residues. The CDR3 bases are TGTGCCAGCGATATGAGTAGCGGGAGGACCCACCAAGAGACCCAGTACTTC. Encoded protein: CASDMSSGRTHQETQYF. Based on the CDR3 plus reference TRBV7-9 and TRBJ2-5, the full variable domain is DTGVSQNPRHKITKRGQNVTFRCDPISEHNRLYWYRQTLGQGPEFLTYFQNEAQLEKSRLLSDRFSAERPKGSFSTLEIQRTEQGDSAMYLCASDMSSGRTHQETQYFGPGTRLLVL.

V gene TRBV7-9 combines with J gene TRBJ1-1, with 7 bases identical to TRBD1. CDR3 size: 14 residues. The junction had 3 bases not matched to a gene; V was cut back by 3 bases and J by 2 bases. Germline V gives CDR1 SEHNR, CDR2 FQNEAQ (reference sequence). The CDR3 loop is CASSLDRLNTEAFF. The CDR3 bases are TGTGCCAGCAGCTTGGACAGGCTTAACACTGAAGCTTTCTTT.

This chain links TRBV7-2 with TRBJ2-2, with 8 nucleotides matching TRBD2. V shed 5 bases, J shed 5 bases, and the junction held 16 bases outside the gene matches. The CDR3 length is 18 residues. Germline assignment: CDR1 SGHTA and CDR2 FQGNSA. CDR3 in amino acids: CASSRRGGTYSTTGELFF. The CDR3 region has the DNA TGTGCCAGCAGCCGTCGGGGGGGGACCTACTCTACTACCGGGGAGCTGTTTTTT.

The gene calls are TRBV28 and TRBJ1-5; D possibly corresponds to TRBD1 (5 bases). The CDR3 spans 13 residues. Germline V gene data show CDR1 as MDHEN and CDR2 as SYDVKM. Trimming took 4 bases from V and 8 from J, leaving 12 bases between them. CDR3 in DNA: TGTGCCAGCAGTTACCGGGGGGGGGAGCCCCAGCATTTT. Translating it yields CASSYRGGEPQHF. Complete variable domain (other parts from reference TRBV28 and TRBJ1-5): DVKVTQSSRYLVKRTGEKVFLECVQDMDHENMFWYRQDPGLGLRLIYFSYDVKMKEKGDIPEGYSVSREKKERFSLILESASTNQTSMYLCASSYRGGEPQHFGDGTRLSIL.

The chain joins TRBV7-8 to TRBJ1-1; TRBD1 might be the D (5 bases). Germline assignment: CDR1 SGHVS and CDR2 FQNEAQ. V lost 1 base to trimming and J lost 2 bases, with 8 bases between them. The CDR3 spans 14 residues. The CDR3 spells CASSLGQLNTEAFF. CDR3 nucleotide sequence: TGTGCCAGCAGCTTAGGACAGTTAAACACTGAAGCTTTCTTT.

This clone was recorded once. V usage is TRBV6-1 and J usage is TRBJ2-7, with 12 bases lining up with TRBD2. Germline CDR1 and CDR2: MNHNS and SASEGT. V shed 5 bases, J shed 6 bases, and the junction held 5 bases outside the gene matches. This CDR3 region has 14 residues. CDR3 amino acids: CASSFRTSGTEQYF. CDR3 bases: TGTGCCAGCAGTTTTCGGACTAGCGGGACCGAGCAGTACTTC.

The V gene is TRBV4-3, the J gene TRBJ1-1, with D hard to call. Looked up from germline, CDR1 is LGHNA and CDR2 is YSLEER. There are 15 residues in the CDR3. Trimming removed 5 bases at V and 5 bases at J, with 18 bases between. The CDR3: CASSSAPEGGTEAFF. The CDR3 DNA reads as TGCGCCAGCAGCTCAGCCCCCGAGGGTGGAACTGAAGCTTTCTTT.

About this clone itself: Germline and junction disagree at one end, which may indicate a read error. CDR3 coding DNA: TGTGCCAGCTCGCCACAGGGGGCCTCTACTCGGGAGACCCAGTACTTC. Its protein product is CASSPQGASTRETQYF. This rearrangement joins TRBV18 to TRBJ2-5; 9 bases fit TRBD1. Germline V gene lookup returns CDR1 KGHSH and CDR2 LQKENI. The CDR3 length is 16 residues.

The gene calls are TRBV4-3 and TRBJ2-1; TRBD2 might be the D (6 bases). Trimming took off 2 bases at V and 0 bases at J, with 8 bases between the two ends. The V gene's germline CDR1 is LGHNA and CDR2 YSLEER. The length of the CDR3 is 15 residues. Here the CDR3 reads CASSQPGGSYNEQFF. CDR3 bases: TGCGCCAGCAGCCAACCCGGGGGCTCCTACAATGAGCAGTTCTTC.

This clone was recorded a few times. Here the CDR3 reads CASIGRDSSGNTIYF. CDR3 coding DNA: TGTGCCAGCATAGGCCGGGATTCCTCTGGAAACACCATATATTTT. The chain carries TRBV6-5 and TRBJ1-3; unclear D gene. The CDR3 is 15 amino acids. Trimming left V 7 bases short and J 0 bases short, with 13 bases between. Germline V gene data show CDR1 as MNHEY and CDR2 as SVGAGI.

The chain has TRBV6-5 and TRBJ2-7, with D tentatively TRBD2 (5 bases). Looked up from germline, CDR1 is MNHEY and CDR2 is SVGAGI. V was trimmed by 6 bases and J by 6 bases, leaving 21 bases between them. CDR3 length: 15 residues. The CDR3 reads CASRGVSRWTVEQYF. For the CDR3, the DNA is TGTGCCAGCAGGGGAGTTTCCAGATGGACTGTCGAGCAGTACTTC.

This clone was seen only a few times. The chain couples TRBV5-3 to TRBJ2-7; perhaps TRBD1 as D (6 bases). TRBV5-3 belongs to the ORF category, with a function that is uncertain. CDR3 size: 13 residues. The V end was cut by 0 bases, the J end by 3 bases, with 7 bases between. The CDR3 sequence is CARSLGGGYEQYF. The CDR3 DNA is TGTGCCAGAAGCTTGGGAGGGGGCTACGAGCAGTACTTC.

This clone was recorded only once. The J gene is TRBJ2-2, the V gene TRBV30; 9 bases line up with TRBD2. Germline V CDR1 and CDR2: GTSNPN, SVGIG (reference sequence). The CDR3 spans 18 residues. V trimming: 2 bases; J trimming: 2 bases; junction bases outside the gene matches: 12. The CDR3 spells CAWSLLPKGTSNTGELFF. CDR3 nucleotide sequence: TGTGCCTGGAGTCTTCTACCTAAGGGGACTAGCAACACCGGGGAGCTGTTTTTT.

J is TRBJ2-7 and V is TRBV6-5, with a possible D match to TRBD2 (6 bases). Germline V gene lookup returns CDR1 MNHEY and CDR2 SVGAGI. This CDR3 has 15 residues. Trimming shortened V by 2 bases and J by 7 bases, and 18 bases separated the two germline ends. CDR3 in amino acids: CASSYIAGRPREQYF. DNA of the CDR3: TGTGCCAGCAGTTACATTGCGGGACGCCCTCGAGAGCAGTACTTC.

V is TRBV12-5 and J is TRBJ1-2; 7 nucleotides match TRBD1. The germline CDR1 and CDR2 sequences are LGHNT and FRNRAP. V dropped 7 bases and J dropped 3; count of bases not matched to a gene: 5. The CDR3 is 13 amino acids. As DNA, the CDR3 is TGTGCTAGTGCCCTCCAGGGGGACTATGGCTACACCTTC. Its protein product is CASALQGDYGYTF.